The 8 T cell receptor beta chains given below trace back to one sample, sequenced in a study of shared clonotypes between healthy human individuals. TCRdb's table, derived via immunoSEQ multiplex PCR, lists solely in-frame clones and lacks some. Of roughly 2,500,000 clones listed, approximately 93% were seen once; the top ten hold 0.36%. Sequenced input: naive CD4+ T cells from PBMCs. The subset is: CD45RA+ positively selected. These receptors came from a man aged 18 to 29 in good health. Some clones in this sample may be carry-over from other donors' samples.

CDR3 amino acids: CASRGGLEWTDTQYF. CDR3 DNA: TGTGCCAGCAGGGGAGGCCTGGAATGGACAGATACGCAGTATTTT. The chain couples TRBV13 to TRBJ2-3, with D perhaps matching TRBD2 (6 bases). This CDR3 is built from 15 residues. Deletions cut 6 bases from V and 3 bases from J, with 16 bases between. Germline V CDR1 and CDR2: PRHDT, FYEKMQ (reference sequence). Full variable domain (outside the CDR3, taken from reference TRBV13 and TRBJ2-3): AAGVIQSPRHLIKEKRETATLKCYPIPRHDTVYWYQQGPGQDPQFLISFYEKMQSDKGSIPDRFSAQQFSDYHSELNMSSLELGDSALYFCASRGGLEWTDTQYFGPGTRLTVL.

The chain's CDR3 is CASSNRTGGGEKLFF. The CDR3 bases are TGTGCCAGCAGCAACCGGACAGGGGGCGGTGAAAAACTGTTTTTT. This chain joins TRBV5-5 and TRBJ1-4; TRBD1 aligns across 11 bases. CDR3 length: 15 residues. V gave up 4 bases and J gave up 7 bases; unmatched junction bases: 6. CDR1 is SGHKS, CDR2 YYEKEE, per germline (reference sequence).

The chain employs TRBV6-6 and TRBJ2-5, with 8 positions matching TRBD1. J was trimmed by 4 bases and V by 8 bases; bases with no gene match: 12. Germline V CDR1 and CDR2: MNHNY, SVGAGI (reference sequence). The CDR3 loop spans 15 amino acids. The CDR3, as DNA: TGTGCCAGCTTCCCCGGACGGACAGGGCCAGAGACCCAGTACTTC. It is translated as CASFPGRTGPETQYF.

This sequence joins TRBV5-1 and TRBJ2-7; a weak D match, TRBD2 (6 bases). The CDR3 covers 13 residues. The germline gives CDR1 SGHRS, CDR2 YFSETQ. The ends were cut back, 4 bases at V and 7 bases at J, with 15 bases in the middle. CDR3 DNA: TGCGCCAGCAGCCCGGACTACCTGGGGGAGCAGTACTTC. The encoded protein is CASSPDYLGEQYF. The full variable domain, its missing parts supplied by reference TRBV5-1 and TRBJ2-7, is KAGVTQTPRYLIKTRGQQVTLSCSPISGHRSVSWYQQTPGQGLQFLFEYFSETQRNKGNFPGRFSGRQFSNSRSEMNVSTLELGDSALYLCASSPDYLGEQYFGPGTRLTVT.

As to this clone: The sample has other DNA sequences that encode this CDR3 too. The V call is TRBV5-1, the J call TRBJ2-1; possibly TRBD2 for D (5 bases). The CDR3 covers 14 residues. Per germline, CDR1 SGHRS and CDR2 YFSETQ. Trimming left V 4 bases short and J 0 bases short, with 8 bases between. This CDR3 reads CASSLRDSYNEQFF. CDR3 in DNA: TGCGCCAGCAGCCTTCGGGACTCCTACAATGAGCAGTTCTTC.

This rearrangement joins TRBV2 to TRBJ2-3; TRBD1 or TRBD2 may be the D gene (6 bases each). CDR1 and CDR2 (germline): SNHLY, FYNNEI. The CDR3 runs to 17 residues. The ends were cut back, 2 bases at V and 1 base at J, with 16 bases in the middle. Here the CDR3 reads CASSERGARGRTDTQYF. The CDR3 coding sequence is TGTGCCAGCAGTGAAAGGGGGGCGCGCGGACGCACAGATACGCAGTATTTT.

J is TRBJ2-2 and V is TRBV9; no definite D call. V gave up 5 bases and J gave up 10 bases, with 15 bases separating them. In germline, CDR1 is SGDLS, CDR2 YYNGEE. The CDR3 spans 13 residues. CDR3 bases: TGTGCCAGCAGTCCCCTGTTCCAGGAGGAGCTGTTTTTT. Encoded protein: CASSPLFQEELFF.

This CDR3 reads CASSLSGTYGYTF. The CDR3 nucleotides are TGTGCCAGCAGCTTAAGCGGCACTTATGGCTACACCTTC. The chain has TRBV7-3 and TRBJ1-2; D call uncertain. Trimming left V 1 base short and J 5 bases short, with 8 bases between. Germline loops: CDR1 SGHTA, CDR2 FQGTGA. This CDR3 spans 13 amino acids.